A selection of T cell receptor beta chains follows, all from one sample in a study of shared clonotypes between healthy human individuals. Assay used: immunoSEQ multiplex PCR; TCRdb lists only in-frame clones, some missing. The sample has about 1 million clones; roughly 80% are singletons. Sequenced material: memory CD4+ T cells sorted from blood. The receptors derive from a man aged 18 to 29 in good health. Each CDR3 is given with its conserved first and last residue. Each record gives: clone size, D gene, J gene, V gene, CDR3 protein, CDR3 DNA. A D gene is named only where the DNA matches it firmly. Expanded clones get a size class; other rows say once, few or many, or leave the size out.

. | TRBD1 | TRBJ1-2 | TRBV29-1 | CSVEKGASRGYTF | TGCAGCGTTGAGAAGGGGGCATCGCGCGGCTACACCTTC
few | . | TRBJ2-3 | TRBV11-3 | CASSLSRGGGTDTQYF | TGTGCCAGCAGCTTATCCCGCGGGGGCGGCACAGATACGCAGTATTTT
. | TRBD1 | TRBJ2-1 | TRBV5-1 | CASSLTGDEQFF | TGCGCCAGCAGCTTAACAGGGGATGAGCAGTTCTTC
. | . | TRBJ2-2 | TRBV5-1 | CASSLIGGATGELFF | TGCGCCAGCAGCTTGATCGGTGGTGCGACCGGGGAGCTGTTTTTT
. | TRBD1 | TRBJ1-4 | TRBV27 | CASSFREGQRLFF | TGTGCCAGCAGTTTTAGAGAGGGACAGCGACTGTTTTTT
. | TRBD1 | TRBJ2-7 | TRBV6-5 | CASRANDRGSYEQYF | TGTGCCAGCAGAGCCAATGACAGGGGGAGCTACGAGCAGTACTTC
. | . | TRBJ1-2 | TRBV6-5 | CASSRREDYGYTF | TGTGCCAGTAGTAGGAGGGAGGACTATGGCTACACCTTC
. | . | TRBJ2-2 | TRBV6-5 | CASSAFTRGGGELFF | TGTGCCAGCAGTGCATTCACAAGGGGAGGCGGGGAGCTGTTTTTT
. | TRBD2 | TRBJ2-1 | TRBV18 | CASSPQGLAGGNEQFF | TGTGCCAGCTCACCACAAGGACTAGCGGGTGGAAATGAGCAGTTCTTC
. | . | TRBJ1-1 | TRBV6-6 | CASSPGGNTEAFF | TGTGCCAGCAGCCCCGGGGGGAACACTGAAGCTTTCTTT
. | . | TRBJ1-3 | TRBV19 | CASSIDQRRYSGNTIYF | TGTGCCAGTAGTATAGATCAAAGGAGATACTCTGGAAACACCATATATTTT
few | TRBD2 | TRBJ2-2 | TRBV28 | CASSRLLALAGDPSTLPGELFF | TGTGCCAGCAGCCGCCTACTCGCCCTAGCGGGGGATCCTTCTACGCTGCCCGGGGAGCTGTTTTTT
. | TRBD1 | TRBJ1-2 | TRBV6-6 | CASSYRRDRSRYGYTF | TGTGCCAGCAGTTACCGCCGGGACAGGAGCCGATATGGCTACACCTTC
. | TRBD1 | TRBJ2-5 | TRBV4-2 | CASSQDPTRGLGETQYF | TGTGCCAGCAGCCAGGATCCCACGAGGGGGCTAGGAGAGACCCAGTACTTC
. | TRBD1 | TRBJ2-7 | TRBV6-5 | CASSYPGQGSSYEQYF | TGTGCCAGCAGTTACCCCGGACAGGGTTCCTCCTACGAGCAGTACTTC
. | TRBD1 | TRBJ1-1 | TRBV5-1 | CASRRLTQGARVNTEAFF | TGCGCCAGCAGACGTCTAACACAGGGGGCCAGGGTGAACACTGAAGCTTTCTTT
few | . | TRBJ2-7 | TRBV19 | CASSMVLGVYEQYF | TGTGCCAGTAGTATGGTTCTGGGCGTGTACGAGCAGTACTTC
. | . | TRBJ2-5 | TRBV5-1 | CASSLSGKETQYF | TGCGCCAGCAGCTTGTCAGGGAAGGAGACCCAGTACTTC
. | . | TRBJ1-6 | TRBV30 | CAWSAAGGHSPLHF | TGTGCCTGGAGTGCAGCTGGGGGCCATTCACCCCTCCACTTT
. | TRBD2 | TRBJ2-1 | TRBV4-1 | CASSRFGTSGFYEQFF | TGCGCCAGCAGCCGGTTTGGGACTAGCGGGTTCTATGAGCAGTTCTTC
. | . | TRBJ2-2 | TRBV5-1 | CASSSGDPTGELFF | TGCGCCAGCAGCTCGGGGGACCCCACCGGGGAGCTGTTTTTT
. | . | TRBJ1-6 | TRBV5-1 | CASSLVSLSPLHF | TGCGCCAGCAGCTTGGTATCCCTTTCACCCCTCCACTTT
. | . | TRBJ1-4 | TRBV30 | CAWSVLATNEKLFF | TGTGCCTGGAGTGTACTGGCAACTAATGAAAAACTGTTTTTT
. | . | TRBJ1-4 | TRBV6-1 | CASTENMVLNEKLFF | TGTGCCAGCACCGAAAACATGGTACTTAATGAAAAACTGTTTTTT
. | . | TRBJ1-5 | TRBV29-1 | CSVEAGAGLSPYSNQPQHF | TGCAGCGTTGAGGCGGGGGCCGGTCTAAGCCCGTATAGCAATCAGCCCCAGCATTTT
. | . | TRBJ1-2 | TRBV29-1 | CSAIDPRGYTF | TGCAGCGCCATAGATCCCAGAGGCTACACCTTC
. | . | TRBJ2-1 | TRBV7-2 | CASSPWGTSNEQFF | TGTGCCAGCAGTCCGTGGGGGACGAGCAATGAGCAGTTCTTC
. | TRBD2 | TRBJ2-3 | TRBV6-5 | CASIRGGLDTQYF | TGTGCCAGCATTCGCGGGGGGTTAGATACGCAGTATTTT
. | . | TRBJ2-5 | TRBV5-1 | CASSLGPHYQETQYF | TGCGCCAGCAGCTTGGGGCCTCATTACCAAGAGACCCAGTACTTC
few | . | TRBJ2-2 | TRBV5-1 | CASSLALDRKNTGELFF | TGCGCCAGCAGCTTGGCCCTGGACAGAAAGAACACCGGGGAGCTGTTTTTT
. | TRBD1 | TRBJ2-7 | TRBV5-6 | CASSSMGQDYEQYF | TGTGCCAGCAGCTCGATGGGACAGGACTACGAGCAGTACTTC
once | TRBD2 | TRBJ2-3 | TRBV7-9 | CASSSLGGVTDTQYF | TGTGCCAGCAGCTCCCTGGGGGGGGTTACAGATACGCAGTATTTT
. | TRBD1 | TRBJ2-1 | TRBV15 | CATSTHRGLNNEQFF | TGTGCCACCAGCACCCACAGGGGGCTGAACAATGAGCAGTTCTTC
. | . | TRBJ1-6 | TRBV7-9 | CASSLEGAGSNNSPLHF | TGTGCCAGCAGCTTAGAAGGGGCAGGCTCAAATAATTCACCCCTCCACTTT
once | TRBD1 | TRBJ1-2 | TRBV28 | CASSLGTGRLGFYGYTF | TGTGCCAGCAGTCTGGGGACAGGGAGGCTTGGTTTCTATGGCTACACCTTC
. | . | TRBJ1-5 | TRBV21-1 | CASSKRVRGDQPQHF | TGTGCCAGCAGCAAAAGGGTACGGGGGGATCAGCCCCAGCATTTT
once | . | TRBJ2-5 | TRBV10-3 | CAARDKVAQETQYF | TGTGCCGCCCGGGACAAAGTGGCCCAAGAGACCCAGTACTTC
. | . | TRBJ2-1 | TRBV7-2 | CASSLAPGLLNEQFF | TGTGCCAGCAGCTTAGCGCCGGGACTGCTCAATGAGCAGTTCTTC
few | . | TRBJ1-4 | TRBV7-9 | CASGAVNEKLFF | TGTGCCAGCGGGGCAGTTAATGAAAAACTGTTTTTT
. | . | TRBJ2-1 | TRBV18 | CASSPGLSWGNEQFF | TGTGCCAGCTCACCCGGACTCTCATGGGGCAATGAGCAGTTCTTC